This T cell receptor (beta chain) stems from a study of cytomegalovirus exposure and HLA in healthy donors. The wider study: Previous work identified 95 million to 140 million unique TCR beta sequences from around 180 million T cells. Study-wide points: Rates of TCR association differed by HLA locus in a later analysis, with DRB1 highest and HLA-C lowest. Most TCR beta V segments were productive about 87% or about 30% of the time in an earlier analysis.

Comments on this clone: Its antigen remains unknown.

V lost 8 bases and J lost 3, with 20 bases in between. This CDR3 is 15 amino acids long. Germline CDR1 SNHLY, CDR2 FYNNEI. Use of 60 Vbeta and 13 Jbeta primers characterized the PCR. Libraries were prepared by immunoSEQ multiplex PCR; TCRdb keeps only in-frame clonotypes and omits some of them. In the table there are about 200,000 clones, over 65% of which are singletons. Sequenced: PBMCs. The TCR sequence derives from a woman aged 25 to 45 in good health and CMV-seronegative. The V call is TRBV2, the J call TRBJ2-7; TRBD2 might be the D (5 bases). This CDR3 is CASVGGHSIFYEQYF. In DNA form, the CDR3 reads TGTGCCAGCGTGGGCGGGCACTCGATTTTCTACGAGCAGTACTTC. Full variable domain (rest looked up from reference TRBV2 and TRBJ2-7): EPEVTQTPSHQVTQMGQEVILRCVPISNHLYFYWYRQILGQKVEFLVSFYNNEISEKSEIFDDQFSVERPDGSNFTLKIRSTKLEDSAMYFCASVGGHSIFYEQYFGPGTRLTVT.